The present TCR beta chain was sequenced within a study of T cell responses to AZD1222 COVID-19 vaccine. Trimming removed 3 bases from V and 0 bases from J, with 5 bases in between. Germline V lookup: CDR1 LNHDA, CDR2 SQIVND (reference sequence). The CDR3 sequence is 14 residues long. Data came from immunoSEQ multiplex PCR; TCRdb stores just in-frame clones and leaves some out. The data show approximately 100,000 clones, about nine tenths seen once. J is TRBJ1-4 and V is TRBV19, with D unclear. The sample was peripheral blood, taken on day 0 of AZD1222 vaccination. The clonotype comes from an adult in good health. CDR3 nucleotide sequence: TGTGCCAGTAGTATCGAAGCAACTAATGAAAAACTGTTTTTT. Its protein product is CASSIEATNEKLFF.